Shown below are 14 T cell receptor beta chains from a single sample sequenced in a study of T cells in Graves' hyperthyroidism and ophthalmopathy. RNA transcripts were the template for amplifying TCR beta CDR3 regions. First-round RT-PCR targeting the TCR CDR3 was performed with the HTBI primer set. TCRdb recomputed calls from the multiplex PCR reads with MiXCR, one row per CDR3 protein. The profile shows some 510,000 distinct CDR3 sequences, less than 25% of them singletons. The sequenced material came from blood. The receptors originated from a man aged 18 to 35 with Graves' hyperthyroidism.

This clonotype was found many times. V gene TRBV19 combines with J gene TRBJ2-4; D unresolved. Germline V gives CDR1 LNHDA, CDR2 SQIVND (reference sequence). The CDR3 length is 16 residues. V lost 3 bases, J lost 0 bases, and 12 bases lay in between. The CDR3 DNA sequence: TGTGCCAGTAGTATTAGGCACCCGTTAGCCAAAAACATTCAGTACTTC. It yields the protein CASSIRHPLAKNIQYF.

This clonotype was seen at least ten times. The chain links TRBV12-3 or TRBV12-4 to TRBJ2-2; D gene unclear. V was pared by 1 base and J by 8 bases, with 17 bases between. This CDR3 region has 16 residues. The CDR3 nucleotides read TGTGCCAGCAGTTTAGATGCCAGCCCACTATCGGGGGAGCTGTTTTTT. Translation: CASSLDASPLSGELFF.

This clonotype showed up many times. This chain joins TRBV12-3 or TRBV12-4 and TRBJ1-1; TRBD1 is a possible D gene (5 bases). Trimming shortened V by 6 bases and J by 0 bases, and 8 bases separated the two germline ends. The CDR3 covers 13 residues. The CDR3 DNA reads as TGTGCCAGCAGAAGACAGATGAACACTGAAGCTTTCTTT. This codes for CASRRQMNTEAFF.

This clonotype appeared many times. The J gene is TRBJ2-7, the V gene TRBV29-1; the match to TRBD1 covers 7 bases. J lost 6 bases, V lost 5 bases, and 7 bases had no gene match. The CDR3 spans 12 residues. Germline lookup yields CDR1 SQVTM and CDR2 ANQGSEA. This chain's CDR3 is CSVPTGLGEQYF. In nucleotides, the CDR3 is TGCAGCGTTCCGACAGGGTTGGGCGAGCAGTACTTC.

In its sample, this clonotype was seen many times. This chain connects TRBV12-3 or TRBV12-4 to TRBJ2-7; D perhaps matches TRBD1 (5 bases). This CDR3 comprises 13 residues. Deletions cut 6 bases from V and 2 bases from J, with 11 bases between. The CDR3 protein is CASSPAGTYEQYF. CDR3 DNA sequence: TGTGCCAGCAGCCCGGCAGGGACCTACGAGCAGTACTTC.

This clonotype was seen at least ten times. The V gene is TRBV28, the J gene TRBJ1-5; 10 nucleotides match TRBD1. The CDR3 is 16 residues long. Per germline, CDR1 MDHEN and CDR2 SYDVKM. With V trimmed by 3 bases and J by 7 bases, 9 bases remained unmatched. The DNA of the CDR3 is TGTGCCAGCAGTTTCCAGGGACAGGGGAACGGCCAGCCCCAGCATTTT. This sequence encodes CASSFQGQGNGQPQHF.

The table lists this clonotype with many counts. V and J are TRBV28 and TRBJ2-7; a possible D gene is TRBD2 (6 bases). Trimming stripped 6 bases from V and 5 bases from J, with 17 bases between. Per germline, CDR1 MDHEN and CDR2 SYDVKM. The CDR3 loop spans 14 amino acids. The CDR3 nucleotides read TGTGCCAGCAGGGGAGGACTTTCCGCCGACGAGCAGTACTTC. As protein: CASRGGLSADEQYF.

The chain joins TRBV5-1 to TRBJ2-6, with D perhaps given as TRBD1 or TRBD2 (6 bases each). The V gene's germline CDR1 is SGHRS and CDR2 YFSETQ. This CDR3 comprises 16 residues. V dropped 4 bases and J dropped 0 bases, with 11 bases sitting between them. The CDR3 is CASSLPGASGANVLTF. The CDR3 DNA reads as TGCGCCAGCAGCCTTCCGGGGGCCTCTGGGGCCAACGTCCTGACTTTC.

The sample holds a few counts of this clonotype. V and J are TRBV29-1 and TRBJ1-6; D perhaps matches TRBD1 (5 bases). The CDR3 has 14 residues. Germline CDR1 and CDR2: SQVTM and ANQGSEA. V was shortened by 6 bases and J by 5 bases, with 14 bases between the two germline ends. CDR3 amino acids: CSVGGGDDNSPLHF. The CDR3 coding sequence is TGCAGCGTGGGTGGTGGGGACGATAATTCACCCCTCCACTTT.

This clonotype appeared many times. The gene calls are TRBV12-3 or TRBV12-4 and TRBJ1-1; no reliable D call. This CDR3 is 14 amino acids long. V was shortened by 1 base and J by 4 bases, with 10 bases between the two germline ends. The CDR3 here is CASSLGPPRTEAFF. The CDR3 DNA follows: TGTGCCAGCAGTTTAGGTCCCCCACGCACTGAAGCTTTCTTT.

About this clonotype itself: One junction end disagrees with the germline gene, perhaps due to a read error. This chain connects TRBV6-1 to TRBJ1-2; D possibly corresponds to TRBD1 (5 bases). Germline assignment: CDR1 MNHNS and CDR2 SASEGT. This CDR3 region has 14 residues. CDR3 residues: CVSSEIFPGLGYTF. The CDR3 DNA reads as TGTGTCAGCAGCGAAATCTTCCCAGGGCTTGGCTACACCTTC.

This clonotype was observed a handful of times. The chain couples TRBV11-1 to TRBJ1-1, with D tentatively TRBD1 (5 bases). CDR1 SGHAT and CDR2 FQDESV come from the germline V gene (reference sequence). CDR3 length equals 16 residues. V lost 5 bases and J 1 base, leaving 17 bases between the germline ends. CDR3 nucleotides: TGTGCCAGCAGCCCCGGGGCCACAAAAGGGAACACTGAAGCTTTCTTT. Protein product: CASSPGATKGNTEAFF. Together with reference TRBV11-1 and TRBJ1-1, the CDR3 gives the full variable domain: EAEVAQSPRYKITEKSQAVAFWCDPISGHATLYWYRQILGQGPELLVQFQDESVVDDSQLPKDRFSAERLKGVDSTLKIQPAELGDSAMYLCASSPGATKGNTEAFFGQGTRLTVV.

This clonotype was seen repeatedly, ten times or more. The chain recombines TRBV9 with TRBJ1-1; D is unclear. Germline V gene data show CDR1 as SGDLS and CDR2 as YYNGEE. This CDR3 is 15 amino acids long. The germline V and J ends were trimmed by 5 bases and 1 base, with 15 bases remaining between them. In DNA, the CDR3 is TGTGCCAGCAGACGTAGGACCGAAGGGAACACTGAAGCTTTCTTT. This codes for CASRRRTEGNTEAFF.

CDR3 DNA: TGTGCCAGCACCCTGCGATTGGGCACTGAAGCTTTCTTT. Translated, it gives CASTLRLGTEAFF. This chain uses TRBV11-1 with TRBJ1-1; D is undetermined. Germline V gene lookup returns CDR1 SGHAT and CDR2 FQDESV (reference sequence). This CDR3 comprises 13 residues. V was pared by 7 bases and J by 4 bases, with 13 bases between.